This passage covers 17 T cell receptor beta chains from one sample sequenced in a study of T-cell memory formation after mild COVID-19 (dated by TCRdb to the early 2020s). The library was produced with 5' RACE. The sequencing machine was an Illumina NovaSeq 6000. TCRdb reprocessed the public reads (quality trimming at Q25 with fastp, clone calling with MiXCR) and kept in-frame beta chains. Every CDR3 protein is listed once, alongside the most common genes and DNA of its rows. In this sample the table shows over 250,000 distinct CDR3 sequences, about 16% of which occur a single time. The ten largest clonotypes hold 22% of the sample. Sequenced: PBMCs or a T cell subset sorted from them (not recorded which). The receptor source for this set is a man younger than 30 who had mild COVID-19 (a few samples of this study predate the infection). The sample titles of this study are shuffled in the database, so cell type and time point are left out; the donor was told from shared clones.

This clonotype was seen a handful of times. This chain connects TRBV2 to TRBJ1-1; D gene unclear. The germline V and J ends were trimmed by 4 bases and 5 bases, with 11 bases remaining between them. Germline V CDR1 and CDR2: SNHLY, FYNNEI. The CDR3 consists of 13 residues. CDR3 sequence (DNA): TGTGCCAGCAGTGTCGAGAGAAGAACTGAAGCTTTCTTT. Translating gives CASSVERRTEAFF.

This clonotype has just a few counts. The chain joins TRBV19 to TRBJ2-7; D unresolved. This CDR3 has 13 residues. Germline V CDR1 and CDR2: LNHDA, SQIVND (reference sequence). V shed 8 bases and J shed 6 bases, with 17 bases lying between them. The CDR3 DNA reads as TGTGCCAGTCGCCAATCGGTGGTCGGCGAGCAGTACTTC. Protein sequence: CASRQSVVGEQYF.

The V call is TRBV20-1, the J call TRBJ2-3, with D perhaps TRBD1 (5 bases). The ends were cut back, 3 bases at V and 0 bases at J, with 10 bases in the middle. This CDR3 contains 14 residues. Germline lookup yields CDR1 DFQATT and CDR2 SNEGSKA (reference sequence). In nucleotides, the CDR3 is TGCAGTGCTAGGCCATGGACAAGCACAGATACGCAGTATTTT. This codes for CSARPWTSTDTQYF.

This clonotype appeared a few times. The CDR3 sequence is CASSSSDRGLHNEQFF. In DNA, the CDR3 is TGTGCCAGTAGCTCCTCGGACAGGGGCCTCCACAATGAGCAGTTCTTC. The chain carries TRBV19 and TRBJ2-1; 9 bases are a match to TRBD1. CDR3 length: 16 amino acids. The germline CDR1 and CDR2 sequences are LNHDA and SQIVND (reference sequence). With V trimmed by 6 bases and J by 5 bases, 11 bases remained unmatched.

DNA of the CDR3: TGCAGTGCGGGGGCGGCTAGCGGGGGCTCCTACAATGAGCAGTTCTTC. Translation: CSAGAASGGSYNEQFF. The rearrangement links TRBV20-1 to TRBJ2-1; the match to TRBD2 covers 10 bases. This CDR3 spans 16 amino acids. In germline, CDR1 is DFQATT, CDR2 SNEGSKA (reference sequence). The J segment lost 0 bases and the V segment lost 6 bases, leaving 8 bases of the junction unmatched.

This clonotype was counted only a few times. This chain links TRBV10-2 with TRBJ1-6; D is ambiguous. The CDR3 loop spans 16 amino acids. CDR1 WSHSY and CDR2 SAAADI come from the germline V gene. Trimming shortened V by 6 bases and J by 6 bases, and 18 bases separated the two germline ends. The CDR3 DNA reads TGCGCCAGCAGCCCGGCGTGGGGAGGGAGTAATTCACCCCTCCACTTT. Translated: CASSPAWGGSNSPLHF.

This clonotype was observed at least ten times. The CDR3 DNA reads TGTGCCAGCAGCAAAGGGAAGAGGAGGGATGAGCAGTTCTTC. Its translation is CASSKGKRRDEQFF. The J gene is TRBJ2-1, the V gene TRBV21-1; the DNA was not used to check the table's D call, TRBD2. TRBV21-1 is a listed pseudogene. The CDR3 runs to 14 residues.

This clonotype was detected many times. V and J are TRBV12-3 or TRBV12-4 and TRBJ1-6; 10 nucleotides agree with TRBD1. The CDR3 runs 15 residues. With 7 bases clipped from V and 9 bases from J, the junction kept 9 bases outside the gene matches. CDR3 in amino acids: CASTPRDRGFSPLHF. The CDR3 DNA reads as TGTGCCAGCACTCCCCGGGACAGGGGTTTTTCACCCCTCCACTTT.

This clonotype has a handful of counts. V usage is TRBV5-6 and J usage is TRBJ2-3; 9 bases map to TRBD2. After removal of 0 bases from V and 2 bases from J, the junction contained 4 bases not matched to a gene. The CDR3 is 16 residues long. Germline V CDR1 and CDR2: SGHDT, YYEEEE. The CDR3 loop reads CASSLEVAGATDTQYF. The CDR3 region has the DNA TGTGCCAGCAGCTTGGAGGTAGCGGGGGCCACAGATACGCAGTATTTT.

A few counts support this clonotype. The CDR3 here is CASRRTSGGIEETQYF. The CDR3 nucleotides read TGTGCCAGCAGAAGGACTAGCGGGGGGATCGAAGAGACCCAGTACTTC. The chain is built from TRBV6-1 and TRBJ2-5; the match to TRBD2 covers 14 bases. The V and J ends lost 6 bases and 3 bases, in that order; junction bases with no gene match: 6. The CDR3 loop spans 16 amino acids. Looked up from germline, CDR1 is MNHNS and CDR2 is SASEGT.

This clonotype has just a few counts. CDR3 loop: CASSPPGTGGTDTQYF. Here the CDR3 DNA reads TGTGCCAGCAGCCCGCCCGGGACAGGGGGAACAGATACGCAGTATTTT. V and J are TRBV7-9 and TRBJ2-3, with 11 bases lining up with TRBD1. Germline values: CDR1 SEHNR, CDR2 FQNEAQ (reference sequence). The CDR3 length is 16 residues. The trim removed 5 bases at V and 3 bases at J, leaving 7 bases unmatched.

The sample holds a few counts of this clonotype. The chain uses TRBV5-1 and TRBJ2-7, with TRBD2 identical over 13 bases. The CDR3 totals 15 residues. V dropped 3 bases and J dropped 3; count of bases not matched to a gene: 3. The germline V gene has CDR1 SGHRS and CDR2 YFSETQ. The CDR3 nucleotides read TGCGCCAGCAGCTCGGGACTAGCGGGGTACTACGAGCAGTACTTC. Amino acids: CASSSGLAGYYEQYF. Full variable domain (remainder filled in from reference TRBV5-1 and TRBJ2-7): KAGVTQTPRYLIKTRGQQVTLSCSPISGHRSVSWYQQTPGQGLQFLFEYFSETQRNKGNFPGRFSGRQFSNSRSEMNVSTLELGDSALYLCASSSGLAGYYEQYFGPGTRLTVT.

This clonotype occurred many times. The chain couples TRBV7-6 to TRBJ2-3, with 8 bases identical to TRBD2. This CDR3 has 20 amino acids. Germline CDR1 reads SGHVS; CDR2 reads FNYEAQ. Losses at the gene ends were 0 bases for V and 4 bases for J; bases not matched to a gene: 18. CDR3 loop: CASSLASSGVGSILADTQYF. CDR3 bases: TGTGCCAGCAGCTTAGCGAGTAGCGGGGTAGGATCGATTCTAGCAGATACGCAGTATTTT.

This clonotype appeared many times. V and J are TRBV7-9 and TRBJ2-1; D assignment may be TRBD1 or TRBD2 (5 bases each). Per the germline V gene, CDR1 is SEHNR and CDR2 is FQNEAQ (reference sequence). Trimming stripped 6 bases from V and 6 bases from J, with 12 bases between. CDR3 length: 13 residues. Written as DNA, the CDR3 is TGTGCCAGCAGACCCGGGACGGTCAATGAGCAGTTCTTC. It encodes CASRPGTVNEQFF.

In its sample, this clonotype was seen a few times. The CDR3, as DNA: TGCAGTGCCCCAATGGGGGACAGCATCAATCAGCCCCAGCATTTT. Translated, it gives CSAPMGDSINQPQHF. V and J are TRBV20-1 and TRBJ1-5, with 7 bases identical to TRBD1. Looked up from germline, CDR1 is DFQATT and CDR2 is SNEGSKA (reference sequence). This CDR3 region has 15 residues. With V trimmed by 6 bases and J by 3 bases, 11 bases remained unmatched.

CDR3 coding DNA: TGTGCCAGCAGTTCCGGGACAGCCCGCGGGCAGCCCCAGCATTTT. The encoded protein is CASSSGTARGQPQHF. The chain joins TRBV7-2 to TRBJ1-5, with 7 bases fitting TRBD1. The CDR3 totals 15 residues. V dropped 6 bases and J dropped 7; count of bases not matched to a gene: 12. The germline gives CDR1 SGHTA, CDR2 FQGNSA. The variable domain in full, with the rest retrieved from reference TRBV7-2 and TRBJ1-5, is GAGVSQSPSNKVTEKGKDVELRCDPISGHTALYWYRQSLGQGLEFLIYFQGNSAPDKSGLPSDRFSAERTGGSVSTLTIQRTQQEDSAVYLCASSSGTARGQPQHFGDGTRLSIL.

V usage is TRBV20-1 and J usage is TRBJ2-5; TRBD2 matches at 10 bases. The CDR3 has 15 amino acids. The germline CDR1 and CDR2 sequences are DFQATT and SNEGSKA (reference sequence). Trimming at V came to 4 bases and at J to 4 bases, leaving 9 bases not matched to a gene. The CDR3 DNA sequence: TGCAGTGCTACCTATAGCGGGGGGCCCCGAGAGACCCAGTACTTC. Protein product: CSATYSGGPRETQYF.